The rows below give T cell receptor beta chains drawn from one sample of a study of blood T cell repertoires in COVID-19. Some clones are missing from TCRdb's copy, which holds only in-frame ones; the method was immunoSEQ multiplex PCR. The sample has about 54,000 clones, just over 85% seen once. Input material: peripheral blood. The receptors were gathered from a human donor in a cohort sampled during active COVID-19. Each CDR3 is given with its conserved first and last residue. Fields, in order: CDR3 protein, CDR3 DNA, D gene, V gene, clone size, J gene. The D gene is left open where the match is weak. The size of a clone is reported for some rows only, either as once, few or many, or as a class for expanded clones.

CASSYVGGGYGYTF | TGTGCCAGCAGTTACGTGGGAGGAGGTTATGGCTACACCTTC | NA | TRBV6-6 | once | TRBJ1-2
CASSPTAGYEQYF | TGTGCCAGCAGTCCTACGGCGGGGTACGAGCAGTACTTC | NA | TRBV6-5 | NA | TRBJ2-7
CASTTGSLGYNSPLHF | TGTGCCAGTACCACAGGGTCCCTGGGCTATAATTCACCCCTCCACTTT | NA | TRBV19 | NA | TRBJ1-6
CASSLLGQGTYNEQFF | TGTGCCAGCAGCTTATTGGGACAGGGTACTTACAATGAGCAGTTCTTC | TRBD1 | TRBV7-9 | NA | TRBJ2-1
CASSQDGRSLGTLHF | TGTGCCAGCAGCCAAGATGGCAGATCACTAGGGACCCTCCACTTT | NA | TRBV3-1/TRBV3-2 | NA | TRBJ1-6
CASSFTFEAGELFF | TGTGCCAGCAGCTTTACTTTCGAAGCCGGGGAGCTGTTTTTT | NA | TRBV5-4 | NA | TRBJ2-2
CASSPQQGQLYGYTF | TGTGCCAGCAGCCCACAACAGGGGCAACTCTATGGCTACACCTTC | TRBD1 | TRBV5-4 | NA | TRBJ1-2
CASRLQDLAKNIQYF | TGTGCCAGCAGACTCCAGGATCTAGCCAAAAACATTCAGTACTTC | NA | TRBV2 | NA | TRBJ2-4
CASSPGQGNQPQHF | TGTGCCAGCTCACCGGGACAGGGGAATCAGCCCCAGCATTTT | TRBD1 | TRBV18 | once | TRBJ1-5
CASSVSSSSYEQYF | TGTGCCAGCAGCGTCAGTTCTAGCTCCTACGAGCAGTACTTC | NA | TRBV9 | NA | TRBJ2-7
CASSVGQEAIHEQYF | TGTGCCAGCAGCGTCGGACAGGAGGCTATTCACGAGCAGTACTTC | TRBD1 | TRBV9 | once | TRBJ2-7
CASGPGRTGLIIGNTDTQYF | TGTGCTAGTGGCCCGGGTAGGACAGGGTTAATTATCGGCAACACAGATACGCAGTATTTT | TRBD1 | TRBV12-5 | NA | TRBJ2-3
CASSYSYFEADTQYF | TGTGCCAGCAGTTATTCGTATTTTGAGGCAGATACGCAGTATTTT | NA | TRBV6-2/TRBV6-3 | once | TRBJ2-3
CASSDGTGADTQYF | TGCGCCAGCAGTGACGGGACAGGCGCAGATACGCAGTATTTT | TRBD1 | TRBV10-1 | NA | TRBJ2-3
CASRVPLGTGGSGANVLTF | TGTGCCAGCAGGGTTCCCCTCGGGACAGGGGGCTCTGGGGCCAACGTCCTGACTTTC | TRBD1 | TRBV2 | NA | TRBJ2-6
CASSLISGGASPLHF | TGTGCCAGCAGCTTGATATCTGGGGGCGCTTCACCCCTCCACTTT | NA | TRBV5-4 | NA | TRBJ1-6
CASRGWDYGANVLTF | TGTGCCAGCAGGGGTTGGGACTACGGGGCCAACGTCCTGACTTTC | TRBD2 | TRBV2 | NA | TRBJ2-6
CASSPGLATSTDTQYF | TGCGCCAGCAGCCCGGGACTAGCGACTAGCACAGATACGCAGTATTTT | TRBD2 | TRBV5-1 | NA | TRBJ2-3
CASSQGGGYYGYTF | TGTGCCAGCAGCCAAGGGGGGGGCTACTATGGCTACACCTTC | NA | TRBV3-1/TRBV3-2 | NA | TRBJ1-2
CASSSHRDEQFF | TGTGCCAGCAGCTCACACCGGGATGAGCAGTTCTTC | NA | TRBV7-9 | NA | TRBJ2-1
CASSPLGLRGNEQFF | TGTGCCAGTAGTCCGTTGGGACTAAGAGGCAATGAGCAGTTCTTC | TRBD2 | TRBV19 | NA | TRBJ2-1
CASSLGQGVYTEAFF | TGTGCCAGCAGCTTAGGACAGGGGGTTTACACTGAAGCTTTCTTT | TRBD1 | TRBV7-8 | NA | TRBJ1-1
CASSQRQGGYGYTF | TGTGCCAGCAGCCAACGACAGGGTGGCTATGGCTACACCTTC | TRBD1 | TRBV7-8 | NA | TRBJ1-2
CASSWTVYNEQFF | TGTGCCAGCAGTTGGACAGTATACAATGAGCAGTTCTTC | NA | TRBV27 | NA | TRBJ2-1
CASSPRQGGSGELFF | TGTGCCAGCAGCCCCCGACAGGGTGGCTCCGGGGAGCTGTTTTTT | TRBD1 | TRBV7-6 | once | TRBJ2-2
CASSVGGILGEQYF | TGTGCCAGCAGCGTGGGGGGGATCCTTGGGGAGCAGTACTTC | TRBD2 | TRBV9 | NA | TRBJ2-7
CASSQGQGPSSYEQYF | TGCGCCAGCAGCCAGGGACAGGGTCCTAGCTCCTACGAGCAGTACTTC | TRBD1 | TRBV4-1 | NA | TRBJ2-7
CASSFLGDYGYTF | TGTGCCAGCAGCTTTCTGGGAGACTATGGCTACACCTTC | NA | TRBV7-9 | NA | TRBJ1-2
CASSLGGLAGGQNEQFF | TGTGCCAGCAGCTTAGGAGGACTAGCGGGAGGTCAGAATGAGCAGTTCTTC | TRBD2 | TRBV11-2 | NA | TRBJ2-1
CASSIDRGTSGRQNEQFF | TGTGCCAGTAGTATAGATCGAGGGACTAGCGGGAGGCAGAATGAGCAGTTCTTC | TRBD2 | TRBV19 | NA | TRBJ2-1
CASMGRGGQPQHF | TGTGCCAGTATGGGTAGGGGAGGGCAGCCCCAGCATTTT | NA | TRBV19 | NA | TRBJ1-5
CASSWGGAANTGELFF | TGTGCCAGCAGCTGGGGGGGAGCCGCGAACACCGGGGAGCTGTTTTTT | TRBD2 | TRBV5-4 | NA | TRBJ2-2
CASSPADFSSGNTIYF | TGTGCCAGCTCACCAGCGGATTTTTCCTCTGGAAACACCATATATTTT | NA | TRBV18 | NA | TRBJ1-3
CASSAELAGGHEQYF | TGTGCCAGCAGTGCAGAACTAGCGGGGGGCCACGAGCAGTACTTC | TRBD2 | TRBV2 | NA | TRBJ2-7
CAISVQGIGNTIYF | TGTGCCATCAGTGTGCAGGGGATCGGAAACACCATATATTTT | NA | TRBV10-3 | NA | TRBJ1-3
CASSTGGRGNTEAFF | TGTGCCAGCAGCACGGGGGGCAGGGGAAACACTGAAGCTTTCTTT | NA | TRBV21-1 | NA | TRBJ1-1
CASRLTSGRGNEQFF | TGTGCCAGCAGATTGACTAGCGGGAGGGGCAATGAGCAGTTCTTC | TRBD2 | TRBV2 | once | TRBJ2-1
CASSFGLQETQYF | TGTGCCAGCAGCTTCGGACTGCAAGAGACCCAGTACTTC | NA | TRBV7-6 | NA | TRBJ2-5
CASSTSGGRYEQYF | TGCGCCAGCAGCACTAGCGGGGGTCGATACGAGCAGTACTTC | TRBD2 | TRBV5-1 | NA | TRBJ2-7
CASSLYLAGADTQYF | TGTGCCAGCAGTTTATATCTAGCGGGAGCCGATACGCAGTATTTT | TRBD2 | TRBV27 | NA | TRBJ2-3
CASSQDLAGFYNEQFF | TGTGCCAGCAGCCAAGACCTAGCGGGATTCTACAATGAGCAGTTCTTC | TRBD2 | TRBV3-1/TRBV3-2 | NA | TRBJ2-1
CASSGDRLSNQPQHF | TGTGCCAGCAGTGGCGACAGGTTGAGCAATCAGCCCCAGCATTTT | NA | TRBV25-1 | NA | TRBJ1-5
CASSLIRNEQFF | TGTGCCAGCAGTTTGATCAGGAATGAGCAGTTCTTC | NA | TRBV12-3/TRBV12-4 | few | TRBJ2-1
CAISAAIEDTQYF | TGTGCCATCAGTGCAGCGATTGAAGATACGCAGTATTTT | NA | TRBV10-3 | NA | TRBJ2-3
CASSLTSGSNLGQFF | TGCGCCAGCAGCTTGACTAGCGGGAGTAATCTGGGGCAGTTCTTC | TRBD2 | TRBV5-1 | NA | TRBJ2-1
CASSQEGGTEAFF | TGTGCCAGCAGCCAAGAGGGGGGCACTGAAGCTTTCTTT | NA | TRBV3-1/TRBV3-2 | NA | TRBJ1-1
CASSRYFNEKLFF | TGTGCCAGCAGTCGATACTTTAATGAAAAACTGTTTTTT | NA | TRBV5-5 | NA | TRBJ1-4
CASSARTSAGDTQYF | TGCGCCAGCAGTGCGAGGACTAGCGCTGGAGATACGCAGTATTTT | TRBD2 | TRBV5-1 | NA | TRBJ2-3
CASSQVARNTEAFF | TGCGCCAGCAGCCAAGTCGCCAGGAACACTGAAGCTTTCTTT | NA | TRBV4-1 | NA | TRBJ1-1
CASGPSGSYEQYF | TGTGCTAGTGGCCCGTCGGGCTCCTACGAGCAGTACTTC | NA | TRBV12-5 | NA | TRBJ2-7
CASSIRTVYEQYF | TGTGCCAGCAGTATACGGACAGTCTACGAGCAGTACTTC | NA | TRBV12-3/TRBV12-4 | NA | TRBJ2-7
CARTFHLAGELITETQYF | TGTGCCAGAACTTTCCATTTAGCGGGAGAGTTGATTACGGAGACCCAGTACTTC | TRBD2 | TRBV5-3 | NA | TRBJ2-5
CASSTTVNTEAFF | TGTGCCAGCAGCACGACAGTGAACACTGAAGCTTTCTTT | NA | TRBV28 | NA | TRBJ1-1
CASSVGGGFAYEQYF | TGTGCCAGCAGCGTAGGTGGGGGGTTCGCCTACGAGCAGTACTTC | NA | TRBV9 | NA | TRBJ2-7
CASSEPRVDRTEAFF | TGTGCCAGCAGCGAACCCAGGGTGGATCGGACTGAAGCTTTCTTT | NA | TRBV2 | NA | TRBJ1-1